Below, 10 T cell receptor beta chains from the same sample are listed, as sequenced in a study of T cell responses to AZD1222 COVID-19 vaccine. The table came from immunoSEQ multiplex PCR; TCRdb's copy has only in-frame clones and leaves some out. The sample contains about 120,000 clones, around 88% of which appear only once. Specimen: peripheral blood, collected 28 days after the second AZD1222 dose. The receptors were sampled from an adult who received the AZD1222 COVID-19 vaccine.

The genes are TRBV5-1 and TRBJ1-4; D gene uncertain. The CDR3 spans 14 residues. The germline V and J ends were trimmed by 0 bases and 4 bases, with 7 bases remaining between them. Germline lookup yields CDR1 SGHRS and CDR2 YFSETQ. CDR3 bases: TGCGCCAGCAGCTTGGGTGACGGTAATGAAAAACTGTTTTTT. Encoded protein: CASSLGDGNEKLFF.

This clone came up a few times. The chain carries TRBV19 and TRBJ1-1; D is possibly TRBD1 (6 bases). CDR1 and CDR2 from the germline V gene are LNHDA and SQIVND (reference sequence). The CDR3 loop spans 12 amino acids. With 5 bases removed from V and 4 bases from J, the gap between germline ends came to 8 bases. The CDR3 loop is CASSSGATEAFF. CDR3 nucleotide sequence: TGTGCCAGTAGTTCGGGGGCCACTGAAGCTTTCTTT.

V is TRBV28 and J is TRBJ2-7, with 14 bases fitting TRBD2. V shed 4 bases and J 6 bases; nucleotides not matched to a gene: 8. CDR3 length: 16 residues. Germline V gene lookup returns CDR1 MDHEN and CDR2 SYDVKM. CDR3 bases: TGTGCCAGCAGTTCACCGGGACTAGCGGGAGCTCTCGAGCAGTACTTC. Protein sequence: CASSSPGLAGALEQYF.

The chain recombines TRBV15 with TRBJ1-4, with TRBD1 matching over 9 bases. Germline-derived CDR1 and CDR2 are LNHNV and YYDKDF (reference sequence). This CDR3 spans 16 amino acids. V was clipped by 6 bases and J by 7 bases; unmatched bases: 12. CDR3 in DNA: TGTGCCACCAGTACTGTTCGGGACAGGGTCGGTGAAAAACTGTTTTTT. Its translation is CATSTVRDRVGEKLFF.

The chain employs TRBV30 and TRBJ1-5; D is unclear. The CDR3 runs to 14 residues. V gave up 0 bases and J gave up 0 bases, with 6 bases separating them. The germline gives CDR1 GTSNPN, CDR2 SVGIG (reference sequence). Here the CDR3 reads CAWSVRGSNQPQHF. The CDR3 coding sequence is TGTGCCTGGAGTGTTCGGGGTAGCAATCAGCCCCAGCATTTT.

The chain employs TRBV2 and TRBJ1-6; 8 bases map to TRBD1. With V trimmed by 8 bases and J by 7 bases, 10 bases remained unmatched. Germline CDR1 is SNHLY and CDR2 is FYNNEI. The CDR3 has 15 residues. As DNA, the CDR3 is TGTGCCAGCCAAGATGGACAGGGTGTAAATTCACCCCTCCACTTT. Protein sequence: CASQDGQGVNSPLHF.

V usage is TRBV11-3 and J usage is TRBJ2-7, with TRBD2 matching over 11 bases. The germline V gene encodes CDR1 SGHNT and CDR2 YENEEA. Trimming took 2 bases from V and 5 from J; bases not matched to a gene: 2. The CDR3 consists of 14 residues. CDR3 region: CASSLLAGGHEQYF. CDR3 in DNA: TGTGCCAGCAGCTTACTAGCGGGAGGCCACGAGCAGTACTTC.

A few counts support this clone. The gene calls are TRBV10-1 and TRBJ2-1; unclear D gene. Germline values: CDR1 WNHNN, CDR2 SYGVQD (reference sequence). Trimming shortened V by 6 bases and J by 5 bases, and 14 bases separated the two germline ends. This CDR3 has 14 amino acids. The CDR3 coding sequence is TGCGCCAGCAGCGCGGTGAGAGCGAACAATGAGCAGTTCTTC. The encoded protein is CASSAVRANNEQFF.

The genes are TRBV5-3 and TRBJ2-1; 12 nucleotides align to TRBD2. TRBV5-3 is assigned to the ORF class and has an uncertain function. The CDR3 totals 15 residues. V was clipped by 4 bases and J by 8 bases; unmatched bases: 7. The CDR3 sequence: CARSGLAGGPYEQFF. CDR3 DNA sequence: TGTGCCAGAAGCGGCCTAGCGGGGGGGCCCTATGAGCAGTTCTTC.

This chain links TRBV30 with TRBJ1-5; perhaps TRBD1 as D (6 bases). The CDR3 loop spans 13 amino acids. Between the trimmed V and J ends, which lost 5 bases and 2 bases, there was a span of 10 bases. CDR1 and CDR2 from the germline V gene are GTSNPN and SVGIG (reference sequence). The CDR3 DNA follows: TGTGCCTGGCAAGGGGGAGGCAATCAGCCCCAGCATTTT. Its translation is CAWQGGGNQPQHF.